The clone carrying this TCR beta chain was seen a few times. The source of the sample is a study of T-cell reconstitution after alpha-beta-depleted transplantation in children. Library preparation (for TCRbeta) was performed with unique molecular identifiers. TCRdb redid the calling of the PCR reads with MiXCR, one entry per CDR3 protein. The repertoire holds about 610,000 distinct CDR3 sequences, with over 9.5% as singletons. The CDR3 consists of 14 residues. The V and J ends lost 1 base and 7 bases respectively, with 8 bases between them. Germline-derived CDR1 and CDR2 are SGHTA and FQGNSA. This chain connects TRBV7-2 to TRBJ1-6; D gene uncertain. The TCR comes from a human donor who donated a stem cell graft to a child with acute myeloid leukemia. Here the sequenced sample was PBMCs from the stem cell graft donor, taken from the stem cell graft. CDR3: CASSLVGPNSPLHF. As DNA, the CDR3 is TGTGCCAGCAGCTTAGTTGGGCCGAATTCACCCCTCCACTTT.